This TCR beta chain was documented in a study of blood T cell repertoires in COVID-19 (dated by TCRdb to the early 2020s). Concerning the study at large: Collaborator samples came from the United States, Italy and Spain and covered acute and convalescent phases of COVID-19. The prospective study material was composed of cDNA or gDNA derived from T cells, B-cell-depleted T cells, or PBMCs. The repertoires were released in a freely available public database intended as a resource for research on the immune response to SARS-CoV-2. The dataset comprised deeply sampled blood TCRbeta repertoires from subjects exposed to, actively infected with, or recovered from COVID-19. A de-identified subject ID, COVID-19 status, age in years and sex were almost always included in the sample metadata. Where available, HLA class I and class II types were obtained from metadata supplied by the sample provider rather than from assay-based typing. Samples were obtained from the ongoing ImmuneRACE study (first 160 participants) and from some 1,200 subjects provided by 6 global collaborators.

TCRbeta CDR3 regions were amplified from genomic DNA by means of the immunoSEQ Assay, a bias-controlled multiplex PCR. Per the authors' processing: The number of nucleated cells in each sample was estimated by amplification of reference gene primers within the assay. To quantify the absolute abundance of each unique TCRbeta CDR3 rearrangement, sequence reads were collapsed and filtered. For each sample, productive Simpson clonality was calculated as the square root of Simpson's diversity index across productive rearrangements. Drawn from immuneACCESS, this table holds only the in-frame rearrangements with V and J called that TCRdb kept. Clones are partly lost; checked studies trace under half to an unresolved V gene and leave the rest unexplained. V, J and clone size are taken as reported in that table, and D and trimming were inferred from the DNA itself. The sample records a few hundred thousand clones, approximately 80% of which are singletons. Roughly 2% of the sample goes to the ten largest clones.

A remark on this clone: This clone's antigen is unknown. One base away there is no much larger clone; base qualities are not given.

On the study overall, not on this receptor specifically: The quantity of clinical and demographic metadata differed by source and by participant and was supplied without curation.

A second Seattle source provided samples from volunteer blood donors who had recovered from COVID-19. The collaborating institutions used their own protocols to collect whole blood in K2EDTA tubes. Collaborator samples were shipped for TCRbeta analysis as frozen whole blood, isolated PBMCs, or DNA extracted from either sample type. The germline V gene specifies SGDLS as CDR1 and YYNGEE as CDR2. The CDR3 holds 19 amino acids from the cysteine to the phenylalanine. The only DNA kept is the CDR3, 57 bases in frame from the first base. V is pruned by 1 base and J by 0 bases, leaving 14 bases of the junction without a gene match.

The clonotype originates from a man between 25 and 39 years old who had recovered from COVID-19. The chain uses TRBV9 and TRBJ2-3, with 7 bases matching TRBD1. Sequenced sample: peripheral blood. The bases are TGTGCCAGCAGCGTATCTATAGGAAAGGGGGCCCAGAGCACAGATACGCAGTATTTT. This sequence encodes CASSVSIGKGAQSTDTQYF.